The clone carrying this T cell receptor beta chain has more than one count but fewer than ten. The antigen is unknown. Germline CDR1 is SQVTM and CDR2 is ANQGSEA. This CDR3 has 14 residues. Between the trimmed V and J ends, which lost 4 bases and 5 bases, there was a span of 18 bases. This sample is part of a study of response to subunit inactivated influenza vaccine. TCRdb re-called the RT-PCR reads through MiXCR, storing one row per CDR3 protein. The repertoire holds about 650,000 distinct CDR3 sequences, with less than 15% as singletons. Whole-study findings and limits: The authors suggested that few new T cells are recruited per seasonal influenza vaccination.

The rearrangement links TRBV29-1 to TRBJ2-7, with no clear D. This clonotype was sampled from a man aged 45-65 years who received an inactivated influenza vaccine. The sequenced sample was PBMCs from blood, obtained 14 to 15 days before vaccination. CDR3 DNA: TGCAGCGTTGTCATTCCACCGTCCTTCCACGAGCAGTACTTC. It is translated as CSVVIPPSFHEQYF.